Listed below are T cell receptor beta chains from one sample, sequenced in a study of blood T cells in healthy people across ages. TCRdb re-called the 5' RACE reads through MiXCR, storing one row per CDR3 protein. The sample has roughly 700,000 distinct CDR3 sequences; around 25% are singletons. Separately, the same data were catalogued under a study of T cells of mothers and their children.

The specimen sequenced was blood. These receptors all stem from a boy younger than 18 in good health. CDR3s include the opening cysteine and the closing phenylalanine or tryptophan. A D gene is named only where the DNA matches it firmly. Only part of the rows carry a size: once, few, many, or a class if the clone is expanded.

d_call,v_call,clone_size,j_call,cdr3_nt,cdr3_aa
TRBD2,TRBV5-4,few,TRBJ2-3,TGTGCCAGCAGCTTCGCGGGGGGAGGCACAGATACGCAGTATTTT,CASSFAGGGTDTQYF
NA,TRBV29-1,few,TRBJ2-7,TGCAGCGTTGATGGGGTACAGGGCTACGAGCAGTACTTC,CSVDGVQGYEQYF
NA,TRBV7-2,NA,TRBJ2-1,TGTGCCAGCAGCTTAAAGGCGTCCAATGAGCAGTTCTTC,CASSLKASNEQFF
TRBD1,TRBV18,NA,TRBJ1-1,TGTGCCAGCTCGCCAGGGTTGGACAGGGTCGGTTTCTTT,CASSPGLDRVGFF
TRBD2,TRBV29-1,NA,TRBJ2-2,TGCAGCGTTGAAGTTTTCAGCGGGGGCCCCAGTAGCGGGGAGCTGTTTTTT,CSVEVFSGGPSSGELFF
TRBD1,TRBV6-6,NA,TRBJ1-6,TGTGCCAGCAGTCCAAGGACAGGGAGCTATAATTCACCCCTCCACTTT,CASSPRTGSYNSPLHF
NA,TRBV4-1,NA,TRBJ1-5,TGCGCCAGCAGCCAAGATCGGAGGGGTCCTGGGCCCCAGCATTTT,CASSQDRRGPGPQHF
NA,TRBV12-3/TRBV12-4,NA,TRBJ2-4,TGTGCCAGCAATCCACAGGGGCCGGGGGGAGACATTCAGTACTTC,CASNPQGPGGDIQYF
TRBD2,TRBV15,few,TRBJ2-3,TGTGCCACCAGCAGAGCCAGACTAGCGGTCCCCGAGAATACGCAGTATTTT,CATSRARLAVPENTQYF
NA,TRBV5-6,NA,TRBJ1-2,TGTGCCAGCAGCTTGACACCGGGACACTTATACTTC,CASSLTPGHLYF
NA,TRBV20-1,few,TRBJ2-6,TGCAGTGCTAGTCGGACTGGGGCCAACGTCCTGACTTTC,CSASRTGANVLTF
NA,TRBV7-6,NA,TRBJ1-5,TGTGCCAGCAGCTTGGCACCACACCAGCCCCAGCATTTT,CASSLAPHQPQHF
TRBD2,TRBV7-2,NA,TRBJ2-5,TGTGCCAGCAACTTTTATGGGGGAGGGCCAGAGACCCAGTACTTC,CASNFYGGGPETQYF
NA,TRBV18,few,TRBJ2-7,TGTGCCAGCTCCCGGACAAGAGGCTCCTACGAGCAGTACTTC,CASSRTRGSYEQYF
TRBD2,TRBV29-1,NA,TRBJ2-2,TGCAGCGTCGGGACTAGGGGGACCGGGGAGCTGTTTTTT,CSVGTRGTGELFF
NA,TRBV13,few,TRBJ1-1,TGTGCCAGCAGCTTAGCCGGCTCCCTGTCGGAAGCTTTCTTT,CASSLAGSLSEAFF